The 14 T cell receptor beta chains in this list originate from one sample, sequenced in a study of human T cells and chemical hapten exposure. A single record per CDR3 protein comes from TCRdb applying MiXCR to the 5' RACE reads. The sample has some 150,000 distinct CDR3 sequences; over 3.5% are singletons. Total RNA was isolated from unfractionated whole blood. Source of these receptors: a female donor in good health.

On this clonotype: A read error may explain this, as a much larger clone is one base away. The chain is built from TRBV20-1 and TRBJ1-1; D unresolved. The V gene lost 0 bases and the J gene lost 1 base, with 6 bases spanning the gap. The germline CDR1 and CDR2 sequences are DFQATT and SNEGSKA (reference sequence). CDR3 size: 13 residues. The CDR3: CSARDGWNTEAFF. The CDR3 DNA follows: TGCAGTGCTAGAGACGGCTGGAACACTGAAGCTTTCTTT.

The table lists this clonotype with many counts. The V call is TRBV3-1, the J call TRBJ2-1; 9 bases line up with TRBD1. In germline, CDR1 is LGHDT, CDR2 YNNKEL (reference sequence). This CDR3 is built from 15 residues. The V gene end was trimmed by 6 bases and the J gene end by 4 bases; junction bases not matched to a gene: 7. CDR3 nucleotides: TGTGCCAGCAGACTACAGGGGGCATCTTACAATGAGCAGTTCTTC. Its protein product is CASRLQGASYNEQFF.

This rearrangement joins TRBV6-1 to TRBJ2-3; 11 nucleotides line up with TRBD1. The CDR3 loop spans 14 amino acids. V lost 10 bases to trimming and J lost 2 bases; unmatched junction nucleotides: 5. CDR1 is MNHNS, CDR2 SASEGT, per germline. CDR3 coding DNA: TGTGCCACCCGGGACAGGGGGTTCACAGATACGCAGTATTTT. It encodes CATRDRGFTDTQYF.

This clonotype was detected ten times or more. The chain employs TRBV5-1 and TRBJ2-6, with D possibly being TRBD2 (5 bases). The ends were cut back, 4 bases at V and 1 base at J, with 6 bases in the middle. The V gene's germline CDR1 is SGHRS and CDR2 YFSETQ. The CDR3 covers 14 residues. CDR3 in amino acids: CASSRGSGANVLTF. CDR3 DNA sequence: TGCGCCAGCAGCCGGGGATCTGGGGCCAACGTCCTGACTTTC. Full variable domain (remainder filled in from reference TRBV5-1 and TRBJ2-6): KAGVTQTPRYLIKTRGQQVTLSCSPISGHRSVSWYQQTPGQGLQFLFEYFSETQRNKGNFPGRFSGRQFSNSRSEMNVSTLELGDSALYLCASSRGSGANVLTFGAGSRLTVL.

The chain uses TRBV6-5 and TRBJ1-6; TRBD1 might be the D (6 bases). Germline V gene data show CDR1 as MNHEY and CDR2 as SVGAGI. This CDR3 spans 19 amino acids. Trimming cost V 0 bases and J 1 base, with 16 bases left between them. CDR3 loop: CASSYSMNRAGSYNSPLHF. The CDR3, as DNA: TGTGCCAGCAGTTACTCGATGAACAGGGCAGGATCCTATAATTCACCCCTCCACTTT.

V usage is TRBV14 and J usage is TRBJ2-7; 7 bases are shared with TRBD2. Per germline, CDR1 SGHDN and CDR2 FVKESK. Trimming took 2 bases from V and 2 from J; bases not matched to a gene: 6. The CDR3 contains 15 residues. CDR3 sequence (DNA): TGTGCCAGCAGCCAACGCCCGGGGGGACCCTACGAGCAGTACTTC. Its translation: CASSQRPGGPYEQYF.

This clonotype showed up many times. The rearrangement joins TRBV2 to TRBJ2-2, with D perhaps given as TRBD1 or TRBD2 (5 bases each). The CDR3 is 17 amino acids. Germline V lookup: CDR1 SNHLY, CDR2 FYNNEI. Trimming cost V 6 bases and J 1 base, with 18 bases left between them. The CDR3 coding sequence is TGTGCCAGCAGGAGCAACCCGGGACGGGAGAACACCGGGGAGCTGTTTTTT. Its protein product is CASRSNPGRENTGELFF.

This clonotype was counted at least ten times. The CDR3 loop is CASSQTRVNNQPQHF. DNA of the CDR3: TGCGCCAGCAGCCAAACTAGGGTGAACAATCAGCCCCAGCATTTT. The rearrangement links TRBV4-3 to TRBJ1-5; D unclear. This CDR3 is 15 amino acids long. V lost 2 bases and J 3 bases, leaving 11 bases between the germline ends. The germline gives CDR1 LGHNA, CDR2 YSLEER.

This clonotype has a count of ten or more. The gene calls are TRBV7-2 and TRBJ2-7; 10 bases are a match to TRBD2. This CDR3 is 14 amino acids long. Germline V CDR1 and CDR2: SGHTA, FQGNSA. Unmatched junction bases numbered 9, after V lost 6 bases and J lost 7 bases. The CDR3 DNA is TGTGCCAGCAGTGCCAGCGGGGGGGCCTGGGAGCAGTACTTC. This gives the protein CASSASGGAWEQYF.

This clonotype has only a few counts. The V gene is TRBV18, the J gene TRBJ2-5, with D possibly TRBD1 on 5 matching bases. Germline V gene sequence: CDR1 KGHSH, CDR2 LQKENI. The length of the CDR3 is 16 residues. V dropped 1 base and J dropped 5 bases, with 17 bases sitting between them. The CDR3 is CASSPHTRRVSETQYF. The CDR3 DNA follows: TGTGCCAGCTCACCACACACGCGCAGGGTATCGGAGACCCAGTACTTC.

This clonotype was seen at least ten times. This chain joins TRBV11-2 and TRBJ2-6, with D possibly called TRBD1 or TRBD2 (5 bases each). Germline CDR1 reads SGHAT; CDR2 reads FQNNGV. V shed 6 bases and J shed 4 bases, with 16 bases lying between them. The CDR3 loop spans 16 amino acids. The CDR3 DNA sequence: TGTGCCAGCAGAGCTTGGGGGTACGTCGGGGCCAACGTCCTGACTTTC. Translation gives CASRAWGYVGANVLTF.

Many counts were recorded for this clonotype. The chain recombines TRBV9 with TRBJ2-5; D possibly corresponds to TRBD1 (8 bases). CDR1 and CDR2 (germline): SGDLS, YYNGEE. V lost 0 bases and J 5 bases, leaving 11 bases between the germline ends. This CDR3 spans 14 amino acids. CDR3 DNA sequence: TGTGCCAGCAGCGTAGACAGGGGGGGGGAGACCCAGTACTTC. It specifies CASSVDRGGETQYF.

A note on this clonotype: An end of the junction differs from the germline gene, which may be a read error. This chain connects TRBV5-1 to TRBJ2-3; perhaps TRBD2 as D (6 bases). CDR1 is SGHRS and CDR2 is YFSETQ in the germline V gene. CDR3 size: 14 residues. The CDR3 here is CASRLRGAGDTQYF. CDR3 coding DNA: TGCGCCAGCCGCTTGCGGGGCGCGGGAGATACGCAGTATTTT.

The CDR3 DNA reads TGTGCCAGCAGTGAAGTCGGCACCAATCAGCCCCAGCATTTT. This encodes CASSEVGTNQPQHF. The chain employs TRBV6-1 and TRBJ1-5; D is uncertain. V was cut by 1 base and J by 3 bases, with 7 bases left in between. Germline CDR1 and CDR2: MNHNS and SASEGT. This CDR3 has 14 amino acids.